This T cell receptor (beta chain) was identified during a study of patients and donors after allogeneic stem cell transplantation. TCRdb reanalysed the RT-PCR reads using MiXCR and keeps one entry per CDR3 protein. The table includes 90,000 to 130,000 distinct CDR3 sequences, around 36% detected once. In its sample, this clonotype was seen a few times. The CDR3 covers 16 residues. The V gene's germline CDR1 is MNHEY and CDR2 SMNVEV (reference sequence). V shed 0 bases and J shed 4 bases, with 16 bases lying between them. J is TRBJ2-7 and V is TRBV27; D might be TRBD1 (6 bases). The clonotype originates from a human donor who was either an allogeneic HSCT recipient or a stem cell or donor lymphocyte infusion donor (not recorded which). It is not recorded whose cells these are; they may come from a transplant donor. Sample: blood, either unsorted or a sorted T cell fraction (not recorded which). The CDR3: CASSLSSGELEYEQYF. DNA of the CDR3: TGTGCCAGCAGTTTATCCTCAGGGGAACTTGAGTACGAGCAGTACTTC.